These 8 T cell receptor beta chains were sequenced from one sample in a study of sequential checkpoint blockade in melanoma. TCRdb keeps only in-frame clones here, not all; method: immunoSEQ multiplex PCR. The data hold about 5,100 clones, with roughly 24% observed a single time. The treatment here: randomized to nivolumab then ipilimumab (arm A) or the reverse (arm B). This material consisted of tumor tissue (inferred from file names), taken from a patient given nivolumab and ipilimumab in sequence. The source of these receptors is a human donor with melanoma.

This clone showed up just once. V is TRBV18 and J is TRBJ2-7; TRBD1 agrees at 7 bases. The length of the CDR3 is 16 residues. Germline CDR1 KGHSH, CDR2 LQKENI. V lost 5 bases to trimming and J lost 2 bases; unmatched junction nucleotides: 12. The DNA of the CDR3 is TGTGCCAGCTCATCCTATACTACAGGGGTTCCCTACGAGCAGTACTTC. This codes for CASSSYTTGVPYEQYF.

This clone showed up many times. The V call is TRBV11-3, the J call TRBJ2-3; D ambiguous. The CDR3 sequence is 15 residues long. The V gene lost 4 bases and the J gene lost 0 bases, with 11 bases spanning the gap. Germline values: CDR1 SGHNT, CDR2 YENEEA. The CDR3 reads CASSSRATSTDTQYF. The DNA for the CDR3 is TGTGCCAGCAGCTCTAGGGCTACTAGCACAGATACGCAGTATTTT.

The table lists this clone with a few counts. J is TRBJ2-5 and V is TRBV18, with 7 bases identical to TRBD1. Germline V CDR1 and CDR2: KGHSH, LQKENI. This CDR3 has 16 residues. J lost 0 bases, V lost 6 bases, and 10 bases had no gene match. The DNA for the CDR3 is TGTGCCAGCTCCGGGGTTGGGACAGCGTACCAAGAGACCCAGTACTTC. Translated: CASSGVGTAYQETQYF. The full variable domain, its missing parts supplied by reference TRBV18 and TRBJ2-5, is NAGVMQNPRHLVRRRGQEARLRCSPMKGHSHVYWYRQLPEEGLKFMVYLQKENIIDESGMPKERFSAEFPKEGPSILRIQQVVRGDSAAYFCASSGVGTAYQETQYFGPGTRLLVL.

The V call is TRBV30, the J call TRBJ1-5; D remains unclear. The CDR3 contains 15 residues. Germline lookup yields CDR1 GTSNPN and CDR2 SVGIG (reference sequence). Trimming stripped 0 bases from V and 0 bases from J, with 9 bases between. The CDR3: CAWSVPGYSNQPQHF. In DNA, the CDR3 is TGTGCCTGGAGTGTACCGGGATATAGCAATCAGCCCCAGCATTTT. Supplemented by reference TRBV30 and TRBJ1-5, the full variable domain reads SQTIHQWPATLVQPVGSPLSLECTVEGTSNPNLYWYRQAAGRGLQLLFYSVGIGQISSEVPQNLSASRPQDRQFILSSKKLLLSDSGFYLCAWSVPGYSNQPQHFGDGTRLSIL.

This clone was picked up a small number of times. CDR3 nucleotide sequence: TGTGCCAGCAGCGGAGAGACAGGAGCTAACTATGGCTACACCTTC. This encodes CASSGETGANYGYTF. The chain joins TRBV11-3 to TRBJ1-2, with D possibly matching TRBD1 (6 bases). The CDR3 is 15 amino acids. Germline lookup yields CDR1 SGHNT and CDR2 YENEEA. The germline V and J ends were trimmed by 5 bases and 0 bases, with 13 bases remaining between them.

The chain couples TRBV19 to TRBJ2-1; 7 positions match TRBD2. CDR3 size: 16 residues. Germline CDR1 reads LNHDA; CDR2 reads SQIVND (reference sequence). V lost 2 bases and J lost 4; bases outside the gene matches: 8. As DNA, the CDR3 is TGTGCCAGTAGTATAACCCCTAGCGGACCTTACAATGAGCAGTTCTTC. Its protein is CASSITPSGPYNEQFF.

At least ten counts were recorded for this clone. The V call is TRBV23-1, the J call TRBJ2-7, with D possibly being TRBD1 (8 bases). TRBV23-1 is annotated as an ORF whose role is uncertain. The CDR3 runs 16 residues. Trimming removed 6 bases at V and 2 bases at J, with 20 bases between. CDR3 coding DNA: TGCGCCAGCAGCCAGGGGGCTAGCGGTGCTCCCTACGAGCAGTACTTC. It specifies CASSQGASGAPYEQYF.

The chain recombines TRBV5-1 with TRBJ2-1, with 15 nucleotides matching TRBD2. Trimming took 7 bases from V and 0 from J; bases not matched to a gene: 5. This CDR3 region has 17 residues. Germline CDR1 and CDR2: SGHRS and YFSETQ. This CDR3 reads CASGGLAGGNSYNEQFF. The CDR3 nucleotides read TGCGCCAGCGGAGGACTAGCGGGGGGGAACTCCTACAATGAGCAGTTCTTC. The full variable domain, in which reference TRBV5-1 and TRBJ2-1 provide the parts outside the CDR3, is KAGVTQTPRYLIKTRGQQVTLSCSPISGHRSVSWYQQTPGQGLQFLFEYFSETQRNKGNFPGRFSGRQFSNSRSEMNVSTLELGDSALYLCASGGLAGGNSYNEQFFGPGTRLTVL.